Each of the 15 T cell receptor beta chains below was sequenced from the same sample in a study of breast tumors, draining lymph nodes, adjacent tissues. Samples came from axillary lymph nodes draining the breast cancer. TCRdb re-derived calls from the multiplex PCR reads in MiXCR, one entry per CDR3 protein. The table includes around 150,000 distinct CDR3 sequences, about 30% detected once. Sequencing was done on a sample of axillary lymph node tissue. The receptors originated from a female donor with breast cancer. Some clones in this sample may be carry-over from other donors' samples.

This clonotype was seen at least ten times. V gene TRBV12-3 or TRBV12-4 combines with J gene TRBJ1-2; weak D call: TRBD1 (6 bases). The CDR3 runs to 14 residues. The V and J ends lost 7 bases and 9 bases respectively, with 21 bases between them. The CDR3 region has the DNA TGTGCCAGCAATCTCCTGGGGGCTCGGGGGAGCTACACCTTC. Translating it yields CASNLLGARGSYTF.

This clonotype was seen many times. The chain recombines TRBV14 with TRBJ1-2; D perhaps matches TRBD1 (5 bases). From germline, CDR1 is SGHDN and CDR2 FVKESK. The CDR3 has 14 residues. Trimming pared 0 bases from V and 4 bases from J, leaving 9 bases between. The CDR3 here is CASSQDLQGYGYTF. As DNA, the CDR3 is TGTGCCAGCAGCCAAGATTTGCAGGGCTATGGCTACACCTTC. Drawing the rest from reference TRBV14 and TRBJ1-2, the complete variable domain is EAGVTQFPSHSVIEKGQTVTLRCDPISGHDNLYWYRRVMGKEIKFLLHFVKESKQDESGMPNNRFLAERTGGTYSTLKVQPAELEDSGVYFCASSQDLQGYGYTFGSGTRLTVV.

This clonotype was seen at least ten times. The CDR3, as DNA: TGTGCCAGCAGTTACCCCGGGCCTGGTGAAAAACTGTTTTTT. Amino acids: CASSYPGPGEKLFF. J is TRBJ1-4 and V is TRBV6-6; D is unresolved. Germline loops: CDR1 MNHNY, CDR2 SVGAGI (reference sequence). Trimming shortened V by 2 bases and J by 7 bases, and 11 bases separated the two germline ends. This CDR3 has 14 residues.

This clonotype was found many times. The CDR3 reads CASRPISAGADTQYF. CDR3 sequence (DNA): TGTGCCAGCAGGCCCATCTCAGCGGGCGCAGATACGCAGTATTTT. V is TRBV3-2 and J is TRBJ2-3; the D call in the table, TRBD2, was not verified against the DNA. TRBV3-2 is a known pseudogene. This CDR3 is 15 amino acids long.

This clonotype occurred many times. The chain combines TRBV11-2 with TRBJ2-7; D is ambiguous. Trimming removed 1 base from V and 1 base from J, with 11 bases in between. The CDR3 covers 15 residues. The germline V gene has CDR1 SGHAT and CDR2 FQNNGV. As DNA, the CDR3 is TGTGCCAGCAGCTTAGCTCCGGGCCAGTCCTACGAGCAGTACGTC. This translates into CASSLAPGQSYEQYV.

Details on this clonotype: The conserved closing phenylalanine or tryptophan is absent in this CDR3, likely reflecting a read error. No DNA is shown, since the ends of the CDR3 on it are uncertain; the CDR3 is the one TCRdb lists. The V and J genes are TRBV6-6 and TRBJ1-4. CDR1 and CDR2 (germline): MNHNY, SVGAGI (reference sequence). The CDR3 extends over 10 residues, inclusive of both ends. The CDR3 is CASSTPGGKV.

This chain joins TRBV25-1 and TRBJ1-5; tentatively, D is TRBD1 (6 bases). CDR1 is MGHDK, CDR2 SYGVNS, per germline. The CDR3 consists of 16 residues. Trimming shortened V by 4 bases and J by 0 bases, and 13 bases separated the two germline ends. CDR3 nucleotide sequence: TGTGCCAGCAGTGCCTTACAGGGCGATAGCAATCAGCCCCAGCATTTT. Translation: CASSALQGDSNQPQHF.

This clonotype has ten or more counts. V is TRBV6-4 and J is TRBJ2-3; D might be TRBD2 (5 bases). This CDR3 has 16 amino acids. Germline V lookup: CDR1 MRHNA, CDR2 SNTAGT. Trimming cost V 11 bases and J 10 bases, with 31 bases left between them. DNA for the CDR3: TGTGCCCGACTAATCGCGGGCCCGCGGGTCGGGGTTTCGCAGTATTTT. It translates to CARLIAGPRVGVSQYF.

The rearrangement uses TRBV6-1 and TRBJ2-3, with 10 bases lining up with TRBD1. The J call is in doubt because the DNA end fits TRBJ1-1 better. There are 13 residues in the CDR3. Germline V gene sequence: CDR1 MNHNS, CDR2 SASEGT. CDR3 in amino acids: CANRQGAATEAFF. The DNA of the CDR3 is TGTGCCAACCGACAGGGGGCGGCCACTGAAGCTTTCTTT.

The sample holds many counts of this clonotype. This rearrangement joins TRBV6-1 to TRBJ2-1; the match to TRBD2 covers 7 bases. The germline gives CDR1 MNHNS, CDR2 SASEGT. The CDR3 extends over 17 amino acids. After removal of 4 bases from V and 2 bases from J, the junction contained 11 bases not matched to a gene. This CDR3 is CASSAGGGEDPYNEQFF. DNA for the CDR3: TGTGCCAGCAGTGCAGGTGGGGGGGAGGATCCCTACAATGAGCAGTTCTTC.

The chain links TRBV19 to TRBJ1-1; D remains ambiguous. The CDR3 is 12 amino acids. V was shortened by 4 bases and J by 1 base, with 4 bases between the two germline ends. Germline loops: CDR1 LNHDA, CDR2 SQIVND (reference sequence). The chain's CDR3 is CASSTGNTEAFF. The CDR3 nucleotides are TGTGCCAGTAGTACAGGGAACACTGAAGCTTTCTTT.

This clonotype was recorded many times. V is TRBV20-1 and J is TRBJ2-7; no clear D gene. Trimming removed 3 bases at V and 1 base at J, with 10 bases between. From germline, CDR1 is DFQATT and CDR2 SNEGSKA (reference sequence). The CDR3 runs to 13 residues. CDR3 sequence (DNA): TGCAGTGCTAGGACGGGTCATTCCTACGAGCAGTACTTC. This gives the protein CSARTGHSYEQYF.

The chain recombines TRBV24-1 with TRBJ2-5; a weak D match, TRBD2 (6 bases). Deletions cut 6 bases from V and 5 bases from J, with 12 bases between. CDR1 and CDR2 (germline): KGHDR, SFDVKD. This CDR3 region has 13 residues. This CDR3 is CATSSWEVETQYF. The DNA for the CDR3 is TGTGCCACCAGTTCATGGGAGGTGGAGACCCAGTACTTC.

The V gene is TRBV20-1, the J gene TRBJ2-2; D may be TRBD1 (7 bases). Germline lookup yields CDR1 DFQATT and CDR2 SNEGSKA (reference sequence). V lost 6 bases, J lost 4 bases, and 21 bases lay in between. The CDR3 extends over 16 amino acids. The chain's CDR3 is CSAGRLVRDSTGELFF. CDR3 nucleotides: TGCAGTGCGGGAAGACTAGTTAGGGACAGCACCGGGGAGCTGTTTTTT.

With respect to this clonotype: In this CDR3 the conserved last residue, phenylalanine or tryptophan, is missing, so a read error is likely. The V call is TRBV29-1, the J call TRBJ1-2; D possibly corresponds to TRBD1 (5 bases). The V end lost 0 bases, the J end lost 11 bases, and 22 bases lay between the germline ends. Germline CDR1 SQVTM, CDR2 ANQGSEA. This CDR3 has 15 amino acids. This CDR3 is CSVEEGVQAALGYTI. The CDR3 bases are TGCAGCGTTGAAGAAGGGGTCCAGGCTGCGCTTGGTTACACCATC.